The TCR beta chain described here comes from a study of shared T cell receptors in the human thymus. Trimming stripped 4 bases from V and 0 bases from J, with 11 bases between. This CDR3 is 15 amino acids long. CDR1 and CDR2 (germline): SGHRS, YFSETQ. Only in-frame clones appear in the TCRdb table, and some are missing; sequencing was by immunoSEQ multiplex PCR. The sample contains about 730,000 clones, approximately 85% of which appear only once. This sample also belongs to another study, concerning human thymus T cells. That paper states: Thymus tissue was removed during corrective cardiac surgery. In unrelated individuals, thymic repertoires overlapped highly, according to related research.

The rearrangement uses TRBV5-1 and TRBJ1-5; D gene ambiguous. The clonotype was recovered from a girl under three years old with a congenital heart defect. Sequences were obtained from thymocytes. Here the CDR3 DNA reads TGCGCCAGCAGCGTGGACGGTTATAGCAATCAGCCCCAGCATTTT. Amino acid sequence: CASSVDGYSNQPQHF.